This entry is about one TCR beta chain. This clonotype was seen many times. Its antigen remains undetermined. Qualities for individual bases were not recorded, and no much larger clone is one base off. TCRdb names Illumina HiSeq 2500 as the instrument used. Quantitative 5'-RACE with molecular barcodes was used to prepare TCR beta libraries. The paper's processing steps were these. Disease-linked TCR variants were identified with a new computational method built on a probabilistic model of VDJ rearrangement. TCRdb took the public reads, trimmed them with fastp at Q25, ran MiXCR for clone calling and kept in-frame beta chains. Rows merge per CDR3 protein into single entries with the most common DNA and genes. The V and J calls follow TCRdb's processing rather than the paper's. The sample table lists fewer than 80,000 distinct CDR3 sequences, approximately 5.3% of them with a count of one. Clones ranked in the top ten supply about 2.2% of the sample.

The sample belongs to a study of CD8 T cells in ankylosing spondylitis (dated by TCRdb to about 2017). About the full investigation: The study set out to find disease-linked TCR variants by profiling T cell receptor beta repertoires in ankylosing spondylitis patients and healthy donors. The whole study cohort included some 100 healthy donors and 20 to 30 ankylosing spondylitis patients. Peripheral blood samples were taken, and synovial fluid was additionally collected from ankylosing spondylitis patients. Beyond this particular receptor, the publication reports: Blood from ankylosing spondylitis patients appeared to be characterized by a TCR beta motif made up of seven or eight highly homologous amino acid variants. The disease-linked clones were reported as significantly enriched in matched synovial fluid samples from ankylosing spondylitis patients. The disease-linked clones showed a CD8+ phenotype and occurred at relatively low frequencies in peripheral blood. Some motif variants were previously reported in synovial fluid and blood of reactive arthritis patients, suggesting common disease-initiation mechanisms.

Trimming accounts for 5 bases at V and 1 base at J, while the number of junction bases matched to no gene is 13. For CDR1 and CDR2, the germline V gene (reference sequence) lists LGHDT and YNNKEL. The CDR3 measures 18 amino acids from cysteine to phenylalanine. Here the CDR3 DNA is all that survives: 54 bases in frame from base 1. This TCR was recovered from a male donor with ankylosing spondylitis or in good health (not recorded which). The sequenced sample was blood, either unsorted or a sorted T cell fraction (not recorded which). The chain is encoded by TRBV3-1 joined to TRBJ2-2; TRBD2 aligns with 7 central bases. For the CDR3, the sequence is CASSFRGSSGENTGELFF. The DNA reads as follows: TGTGCCAGCAGCTTCCGGGGATCTAGCGGCGAGAACACCGGGGAGCTGTTTTTT.